The sequence of this TCR beta chain was determined in a study of response to subunit inactivated influenza vaccine. Overall study findings and caveats: The authors proposed limited new T cell recruitment per seasonal influenza vaccination.

This clonotype showed up many times. Its target is not known. The V gene end was trimmed by 2 bases and the J gene end by 11 bases; junction bases not matched to a gene: 13. Germline V gene data show CDR1 as SGHRS and CDR2 as YFSETQ. The CDR3 contains 14 residues. TCRdb re-derived calls from the RT-PCR reads in MiXCR, one entry per CDR3 protein. The sample records about 240,000 distinct CDR3 sequences, 12% being singletons. The sample here was non-naive T cells sorted from PBMCs, taken roughly 15 days before vaccination. This receptor was identified in a man aged 50-60 years who received an inactivated influenza vaccine. The chain has TRBV5-1 and TRBJ2-7; 7 nucleotides line up with TRBD1. CDR3 region: CASSFEGTAVGKYF. The CDR3 DNA is TGCGCCAGCAGCTTCGAGGGGACAGCTGTGGGAAAGTACTTC.